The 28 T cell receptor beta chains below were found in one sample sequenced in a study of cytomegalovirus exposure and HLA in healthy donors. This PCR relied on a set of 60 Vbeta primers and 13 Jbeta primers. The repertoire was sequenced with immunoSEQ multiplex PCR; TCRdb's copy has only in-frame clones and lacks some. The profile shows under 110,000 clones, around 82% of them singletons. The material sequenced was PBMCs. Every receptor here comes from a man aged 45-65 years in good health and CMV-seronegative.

As DNA, the CDR3 is TGTGCCAGCAGTCTATCGACAGGGTTCGAGCAGTACGTC. Translation: CASSLSTGFEQYV. The rearrangement joins TRBV6-6 to TRBJ2-7; TRBD1 matches 7 bases. This CDR3 is 13 amino acids long. V dropped 5 bases and J dropped 6; count of bases not matched to a gene: 7. In germline, CDR1 is MNHNY, CDR2 SVGAGI (reference sequence).

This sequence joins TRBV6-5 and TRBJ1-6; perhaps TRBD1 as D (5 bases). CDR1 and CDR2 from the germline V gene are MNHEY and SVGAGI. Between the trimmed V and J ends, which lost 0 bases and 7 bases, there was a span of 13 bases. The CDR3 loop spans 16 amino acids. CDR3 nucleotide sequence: TGTGCCAGCAGTTACTCCTTCCGACAGCGAAATTCACCCCTCCACTTT. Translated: CASSYSFRQRNSPLHF.

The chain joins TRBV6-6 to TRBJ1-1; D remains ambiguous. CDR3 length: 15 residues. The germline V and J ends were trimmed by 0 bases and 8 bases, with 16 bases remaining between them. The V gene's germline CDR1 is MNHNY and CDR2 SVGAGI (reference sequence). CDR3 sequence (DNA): TGTGCCAGCAGTTACTCGAGTACGGGAAGGCCGGAAGCTTTCTTT. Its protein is CASSYSSTGRPEAFF.

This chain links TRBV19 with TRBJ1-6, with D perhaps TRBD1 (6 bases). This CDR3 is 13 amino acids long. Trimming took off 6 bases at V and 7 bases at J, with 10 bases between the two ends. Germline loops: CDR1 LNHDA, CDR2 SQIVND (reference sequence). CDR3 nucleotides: TGTGCCAGTAGACCCCAGGGGAATTCACCCCTCCACTTT. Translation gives CASRPQGNSPLHF.

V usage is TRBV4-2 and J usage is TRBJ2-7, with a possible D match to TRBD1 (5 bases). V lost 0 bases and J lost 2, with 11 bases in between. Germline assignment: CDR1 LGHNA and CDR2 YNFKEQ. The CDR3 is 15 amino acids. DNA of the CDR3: TGTGCCAGCAGCCAAGATCTGGGGCTGGCCTACGAGCAGTACTTC. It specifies CASSQDLGLAYEQYF.

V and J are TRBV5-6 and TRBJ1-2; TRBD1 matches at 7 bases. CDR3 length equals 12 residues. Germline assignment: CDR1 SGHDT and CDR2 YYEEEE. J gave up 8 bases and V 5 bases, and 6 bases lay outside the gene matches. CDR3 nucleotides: TGTGCCAGCAGATGGGACAGCTCCGGCTACACCTTC. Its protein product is CASRWDSSGYTF. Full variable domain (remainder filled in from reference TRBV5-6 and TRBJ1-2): DAGVTQSPTHLIKTRGQQVTLRCSPKSGHDTVSWYQQALGQGPQFIFQYYEEEERQRGNFPDRFSGHQFPNYSSELNVNALLLGDSALYLCASRWDSSGYTFGSGTRLTVV.

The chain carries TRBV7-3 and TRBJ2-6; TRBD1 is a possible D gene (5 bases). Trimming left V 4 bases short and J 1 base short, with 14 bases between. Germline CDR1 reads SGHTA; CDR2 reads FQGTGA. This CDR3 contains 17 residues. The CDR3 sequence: CASSSGQGFSGANVLTF. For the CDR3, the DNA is TGTGCCAGCAGCTCTGGACAAGGTTTTTCTGGGGCCAACGTCCTGACTTTC.

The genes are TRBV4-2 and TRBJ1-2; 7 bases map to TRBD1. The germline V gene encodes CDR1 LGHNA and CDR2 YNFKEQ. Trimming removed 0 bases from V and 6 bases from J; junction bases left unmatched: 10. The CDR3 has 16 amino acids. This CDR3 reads CASSQDRDSRPDGYTF. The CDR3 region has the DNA TGTGCCAGCAGCCAAGATAGGGACAGTCGGCCGGATGGCTACACCTTC.

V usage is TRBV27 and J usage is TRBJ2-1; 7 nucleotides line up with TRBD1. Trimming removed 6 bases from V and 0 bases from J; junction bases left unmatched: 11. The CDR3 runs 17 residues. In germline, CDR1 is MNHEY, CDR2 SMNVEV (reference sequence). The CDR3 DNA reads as TGTGCCAGCAGCGGGATGACAGGGACGAGCTCCTACAATGAGCAGTTCTTC. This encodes CASSGMTGTSSYNEQFF.

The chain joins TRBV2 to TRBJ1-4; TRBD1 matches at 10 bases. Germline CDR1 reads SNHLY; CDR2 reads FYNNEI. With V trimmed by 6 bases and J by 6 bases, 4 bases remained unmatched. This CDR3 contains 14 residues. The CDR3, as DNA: TGTGCCAGCAGACGCGGGACAGGGGATGAAAAACTGTTTTTT. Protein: CASRRGTGDEKLFF.

The DNA for the CDR3 is TGTGCCAGCGAGCGGGGTGGCACTGAAGCTTTCTTT. Its protein product is CASERGGTEAFF. The J gene is TRBJ1-1, the V gene TRBV28; D not certain. Trimming pared 8 bases from V and 4 bases from J, leaving 11 bases between. Per germline, CDR1 MDHEN and CDR2 SYDVKM. CDR3 length: 12 residues.

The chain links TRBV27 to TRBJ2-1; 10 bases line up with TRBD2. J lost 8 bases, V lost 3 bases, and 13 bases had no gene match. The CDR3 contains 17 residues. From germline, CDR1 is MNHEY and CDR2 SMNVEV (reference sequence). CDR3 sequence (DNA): TGTGCCAGCAGTTTCTGGAGCGGGGGGGGCCCGAGCGATGAGCAGTTCTTC. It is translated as CASSFWSGGGPSDEQFF.

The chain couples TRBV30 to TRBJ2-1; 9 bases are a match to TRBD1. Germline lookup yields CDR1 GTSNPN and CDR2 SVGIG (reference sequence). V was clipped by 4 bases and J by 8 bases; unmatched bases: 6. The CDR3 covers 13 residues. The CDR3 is CAWTGGQGYEQFF. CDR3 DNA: TGTGCCTGGACCGGGGGACAGGGCTATGAGCAGTTCTTC.

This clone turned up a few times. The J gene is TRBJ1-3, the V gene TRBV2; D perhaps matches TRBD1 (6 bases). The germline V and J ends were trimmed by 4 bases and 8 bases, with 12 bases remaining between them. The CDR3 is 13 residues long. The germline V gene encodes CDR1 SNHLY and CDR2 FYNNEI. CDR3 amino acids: CASSGQVGDTIYF. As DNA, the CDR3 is TGTGCCAGCAGTGGACAGGTCGGGGACACCATATATTTT.

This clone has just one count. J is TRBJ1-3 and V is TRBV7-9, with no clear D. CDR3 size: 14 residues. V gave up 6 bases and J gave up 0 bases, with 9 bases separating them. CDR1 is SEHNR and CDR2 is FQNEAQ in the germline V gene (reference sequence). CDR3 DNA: TGTGCCAGCAGAAAGGAGAGCTCTGGAAACACCATATATTTT. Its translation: CASRKESSGNTIYF.

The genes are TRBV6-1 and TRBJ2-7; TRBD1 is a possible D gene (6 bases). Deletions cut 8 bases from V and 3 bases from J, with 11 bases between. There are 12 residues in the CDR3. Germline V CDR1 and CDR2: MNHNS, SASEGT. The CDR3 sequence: CASSGEVYEQYV. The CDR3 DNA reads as TGTGCCAGCTCAGGGGAAGTCTACGAGCAGTACGTC.

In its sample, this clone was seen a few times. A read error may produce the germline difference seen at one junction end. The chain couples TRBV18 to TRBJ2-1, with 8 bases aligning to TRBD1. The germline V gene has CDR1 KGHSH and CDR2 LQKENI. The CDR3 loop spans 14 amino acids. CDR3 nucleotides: TGTGCCAGCTCCCCACAGGGGGTGAATGGCGAGCAGTTCTTC. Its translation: CASSPQGVNGEQFF. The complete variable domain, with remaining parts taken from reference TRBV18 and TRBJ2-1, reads NAGVMQNPRHLVRRRGQEARLRCSPMKGHSHVYWYRQLPEEGLKFMVYLQKENIIDESGMPKERFSAEFPKEGPSILRIQQVVRGDSAAYFCASSPQGVNGEQFFGPGTRLTVL.

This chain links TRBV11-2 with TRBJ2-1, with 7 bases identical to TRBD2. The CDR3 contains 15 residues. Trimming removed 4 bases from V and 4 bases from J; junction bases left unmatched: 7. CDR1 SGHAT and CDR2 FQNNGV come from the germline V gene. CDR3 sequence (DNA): TGTGCCAGCAGCTCCTCCCGGGGGGAATACAATGAGCAGTTCTTC. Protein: CASSSSRGEYNEQFF.

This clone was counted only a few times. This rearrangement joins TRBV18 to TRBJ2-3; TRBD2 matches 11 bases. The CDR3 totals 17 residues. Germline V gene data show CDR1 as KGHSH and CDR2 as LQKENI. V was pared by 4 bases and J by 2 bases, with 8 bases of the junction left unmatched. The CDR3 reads CASSLGASGGPTDTQYF. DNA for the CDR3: TGTGCCAGCTCACTGGGGGCTAGCGGGGGGCCCACAGATACGCAGTATTTT.

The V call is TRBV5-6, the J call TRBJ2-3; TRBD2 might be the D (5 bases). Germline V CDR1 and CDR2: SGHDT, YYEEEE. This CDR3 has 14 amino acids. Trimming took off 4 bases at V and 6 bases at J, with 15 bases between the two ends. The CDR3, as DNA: TGTGCCAGCAGCCGGGCATTATGGAGGGATACGCAGTATTTT. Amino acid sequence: CASSRALWRDTQYF.

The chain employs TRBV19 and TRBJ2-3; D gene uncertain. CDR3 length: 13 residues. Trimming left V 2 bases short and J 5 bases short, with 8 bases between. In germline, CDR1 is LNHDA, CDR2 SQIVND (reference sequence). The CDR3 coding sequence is TGTGCCAGTAGTATACTAGATGGAGATACGCAGTATTTT. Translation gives CASSILDGDTQYF.

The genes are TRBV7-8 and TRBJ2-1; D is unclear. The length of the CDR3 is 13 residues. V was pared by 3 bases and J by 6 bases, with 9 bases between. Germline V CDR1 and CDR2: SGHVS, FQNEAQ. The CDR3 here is CASSFDRSNEQFF. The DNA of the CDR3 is TGTGCCAGCAGCTTCGATCGGAGCAATGAGCAGTTCTTC.

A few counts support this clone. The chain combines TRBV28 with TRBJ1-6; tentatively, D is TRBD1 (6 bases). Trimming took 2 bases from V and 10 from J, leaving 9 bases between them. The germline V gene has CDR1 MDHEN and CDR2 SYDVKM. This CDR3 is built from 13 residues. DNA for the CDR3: TGTGCCAGCAGTTTAACAGGGAACTCACCCCTCCACTTT. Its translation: CASSLTGNSPLHF.

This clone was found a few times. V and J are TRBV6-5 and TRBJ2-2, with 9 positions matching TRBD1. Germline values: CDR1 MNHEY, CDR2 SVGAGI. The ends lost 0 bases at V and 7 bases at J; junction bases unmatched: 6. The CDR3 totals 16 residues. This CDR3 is CASSYSRGQGSGELFF. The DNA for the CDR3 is TGTGCCAGCAGTTACTCGAGGGGACAGGGCAGCGGGGAGCTGTTTTTT.

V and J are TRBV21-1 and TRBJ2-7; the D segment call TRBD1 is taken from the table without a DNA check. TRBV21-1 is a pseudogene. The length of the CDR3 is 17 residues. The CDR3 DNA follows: TGTGCCAGCAGCAAAGATGGGGCAGGGGGCTCCTCCTACGAGCAGTACTTC. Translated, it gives CASSKDGAGGSSYEQYF.

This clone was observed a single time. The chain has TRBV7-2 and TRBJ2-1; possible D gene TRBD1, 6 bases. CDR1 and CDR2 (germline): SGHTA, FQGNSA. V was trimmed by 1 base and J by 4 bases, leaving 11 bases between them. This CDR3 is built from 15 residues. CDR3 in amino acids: CASSLEQGNYNEQFF. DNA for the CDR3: TGTGCCAGCAGCTTAGAACAGGGCAATTACAATGAGCAGTTCTTC.

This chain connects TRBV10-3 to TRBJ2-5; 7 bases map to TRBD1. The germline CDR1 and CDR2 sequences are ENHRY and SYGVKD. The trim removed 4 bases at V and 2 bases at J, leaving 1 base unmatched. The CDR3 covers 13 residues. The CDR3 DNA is TGTGCCATCAGTGGGGGACAGCAAGAGACCCAGTACTTC. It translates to CAISGGQQETQYF.

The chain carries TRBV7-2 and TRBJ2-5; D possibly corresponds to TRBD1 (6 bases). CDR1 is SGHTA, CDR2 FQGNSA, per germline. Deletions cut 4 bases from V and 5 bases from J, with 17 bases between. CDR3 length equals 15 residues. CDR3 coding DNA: TGTGCCAGCAGCTCACAGGGCGTCGGTTTTGAGACCCAGTACTTC. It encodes CASSSQGVGFETQYF.